The clone carrying this T cell receptor (beta chain) was counted at least ten times. What it recognizes is unknown. The read halts 3 residues ahead of the CDR3 end, with the missing end drawn from the germline J gene. Other DNA variants within this sample encode the same CDR3. These data originate in a study of T cell clonality in common variable immunodeficiency. General study findings and limits: Reportedly, TCR beta sequences from common variable immunodeficiency showed fewer deletions and N-nucleotide insertions.

The CDR3 spans 15 residues. Germline lookup yields CDR1 MNHEY and CDR2 SMNVEV (reference sequence). V was cut by 6 bases and J by 1 base, with 14 bases left in between. Assay used: immunoSEQ multiplex PCR; TCRdb lists only in-frame clones, some missing. The record shows over 30,000 clones for this sample, with no singletons present. Sequencing was carried out using peripheral blood mononuclear cells. The V call is TRBV27, the J call TRBJ2-3; D gene unclear. The receptor's source is a human donor with common variable immunodeficiency. The covered CDR3 bases are TGTGCCAGCAGCTTAAACCCACGGGGCACAGATACG. Amino acid sequence: CASSLNPRGTDT. The complete CDR3 reads CASSLNPRGTDTQYF.